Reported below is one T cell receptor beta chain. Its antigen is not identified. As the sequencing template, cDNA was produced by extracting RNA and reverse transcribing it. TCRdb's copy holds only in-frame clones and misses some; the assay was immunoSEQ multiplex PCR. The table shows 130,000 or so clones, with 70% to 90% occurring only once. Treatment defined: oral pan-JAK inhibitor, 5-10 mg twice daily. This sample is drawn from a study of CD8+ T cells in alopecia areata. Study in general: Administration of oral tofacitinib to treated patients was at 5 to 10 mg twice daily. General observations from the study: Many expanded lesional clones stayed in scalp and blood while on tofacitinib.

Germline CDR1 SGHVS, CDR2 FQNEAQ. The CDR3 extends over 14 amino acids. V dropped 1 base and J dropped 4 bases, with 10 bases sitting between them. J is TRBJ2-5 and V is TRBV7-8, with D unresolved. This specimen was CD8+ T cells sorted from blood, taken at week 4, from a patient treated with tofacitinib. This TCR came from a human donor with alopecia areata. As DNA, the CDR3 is TGTGCCAGCAGCTTAGACTGGGGATCAGAGACCCAGTACTTC. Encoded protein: CASSLDWGSETQYF.